This entry lists 21 T cell receptor beta chains sequenced from one sample in a study of blood T cell repertoires in COVID-19. Assay used: immunoSEQ multiplex PCR; TCRdb lists only in-frame clones, some missing. This sample has approximately 240,000 clones; roughly 80% occur once, and the top ten carry more than 2.5%. Sequenced sample: peripheral blood. All receptors derive from a woman in her twenties or thirties who had recovered from COVID-19.

The rearrangement joins TRBV5-1 to TRBJ2-7; D ambiguous. V lost 0 bases to trimming and J lost 0 bases, with 7 bases between them. The germline V gene has CDR1 SGHRS and CDR2 YFSETQ. The CDR3 extends over 14 amino acids. The CDR3 DNA sequence: TGCGCCAGCAGCTTGGTGGTGAGCTCCTACGAGCAGTACTTC. Residues: CASSLVVSSYEQYF.

In this sample, this clone turned up once. The chain carries TRBV29-1 and TRBJ2-7, with TRBD1 matching over 9 bases. CDR3 length: 13 amino acids. The junction had 3 bases not matched to a gene; V was cut back by 6 bases and J by 0 bases. CDR1 is SQVTM, CDR2 ANQGSEA, per germline. The CDR3, as DNA: TGCAGCGTGGACAGGGGTCACTCCTACGAGCAGTACTTC. Its protein is CSVDRGHSYEQYF.

Details on this clone: This CDR3 is also generated by other DNA sequences in the sample. The chain links TRBV30 to TRBJ2-7; D remains ambiguous. CDR3 length equals 12 residues. V shed 1 base and J shed 3 bases, with 7 bases lying between them. Germline CDR1 is GTSNPN and CDR2 is SVGIG (reference sequence). For the CDR3, the DNA is TGTGCCTGGAGTGCCTCTAGCTACGAGCAGTACTTC. Amino acid sequence: CAWSASSYEQYF. Full variable domain (outside the CDR3, taken from reference TRBV30 and TRBJ2-7): SQTIHQWPATLVQPVGSPLSLECTVEGTSNPNLYWYRQAAGRGLQLLFYSVGIGQISSEVPQNLSASRPQDRQFILSSKKLLLSDSGFYLCAWSASSYEQYFGPGTRLTVT.

This clone was observed a handful of times. The J gene is TRBJ2-7, the V gene TRBV3-1 (or the pseudogene TRBV3-2), with TRBD2 matching over 8 bases. The CDR3 has 16 residues. Losses at the gene ends were 4 bases for V and 6 bases for J; bases not matched to a gene: 14. Germline lookup yields CDR1 LGHDT and CDR2 YNNKEL (reference sequence). CDR3 nucleotides: TGTGCCAGCAGCCCCCCCGGGAGCCAGCGGGAGACCGAGCAGTACTTC. Residues: CASSPPGSQRETEQYF.

V and J are TRBV2 and TRBJ2-1; 12 bases are shared with TRBD2. This CDR3 spans 13 amino acids. Germline CDR1 reads SNHLY; CDR2 reads FYNNEI. The V and J ends lost 7 bases and 6 bases, in that order; junction bases with no gene match: 1. CDR3 DNA sequence: TGTGCCAGCAAACTAGCGGGGGGCAATGAGCAGTTCTTC. Translated: CASKLAGGNEQFF.

The J gene is TRBJ2-5, the V gene TRBV5-4, with 10 nucleotides matching TRBD2. Germline CDR1 and CDR2: SGHNT and YYREEE (reference sequence). The CDR3 is 15 residues long. Trimming took 4 bases from V and 3 from J; bases not matched to a gene: 6. The DNA of the CDR3 is TGTGCCAGCAGCCCCCGGCTAGCGGGAGAAGAGACCCAGTACTTC. It specifies CASSPRLAGEETQYF. The full variable domain, completed using reference TRBV5-4 and TRBJ2-5, is ETGVTQSPTHLIKTRGQQVTLRCSSQSGHNTVSWYQQALGQGPQFIFQYYREEENGRGNFPPRFSGLQFPNYSSELNVNALELDDSALYLCASSPRLAGEETQYFGPGTRLLVL.

This clone has only one observation. CDR3 region: CASSAQGRKGYEQFF. CDR3 coding DNA: TGTGCCAGCAGCGCTCAAGGGAGGAAAGGTTATGAGCAGTTCTTC. The V call is TRBV14, the J call TRBJ2-1; tentative D call: TRBD2 (6 bases). The V and J ends lost 5 bases and 8 bases respectively, with 19 bases between them. Germline CDR1 SGHDN, CDR2 FVKESK. The length of the CDR3 is 15 residues.

V is TRBV11-2 and J is TRBJ2-1; D perhaps matches TRBD2 (5 bases). V lost 5 bases, J lost 7 bases, and 15 bases lay in between. CDR3 length equals 14 residues. Looked up from germline, CDR1 is SGHAT and CDR2 is FQNNGV. The CDR3 DNA reads TGTGCCAGCAGCCTCCCCTGGGAGCGAAATGAGCAGTTCTTC. Translating it yields CASSLPWERNEQFF.

This clone was counted a few times. This chain links TRBV18 with TRBJ2-1, with TRBD2 as a possible D gene (5 bases). Germline loops: CDR1 KGHSH, CDR2 LQKENI. Trimming removed 5 bases from V and 0 bases from J, with 14 bases in between. The CDR3 spans 16 residues. The chain's CDR3 is CASSFERGNSYNEQFF. CDR3 sequence (DNA): TGTGCCAGCTCATTTGAACGGGGAAACTCCTACAATGAGCAGTTCTTC.

The chain uses TRBV5-1 and TRBJ2-1, with 10 bases fitting TRBD2. The CDR3 covers 14 residues. Unmatched junction bases numbered 7, after V lost 5 bases and J lost 8 bases. Per the germline V gene, CDR1 is SGHRS and CDR2 is YFSETQ. DNA for the CDR3: TGCGCCAGCAGAGGGCTAGCGGGAGTGGATGAGCAGTTCTTC. Translation: CASRGLAGVDEQFF.

This chain connects TRBV18 to TRBJ2-1; 8 bases line up with TRBD2. The junction had 8 bases not matched to a gene; V was cut back by 3 bases and J by 7 bases. This CDR3 has 15 amino acids. The germline V gene encodes CDR1 KGHSH and CDR2 LQKENI. CDR3 protein: CASSPGLGLWNEQFF. The DNA for the CDR3 is TGTGCCAGCTCACCGGGACTAGGTTTATGGAATGAGCAGTTCTTC.

A word on this clone: A read error may produce the germline difference seen at one junction end. The CDR3 reads CASRLAGGAGLVNTEAFF. Written as DNA, the CDR3 is TGCGCCAGCCGCTTGGCGGGGGGGGCAGGGCTGGTTAATACTGAAGCTTTCTTT. The chain combines TRBV5-1 with TRBJ1-1; D possibly corresponds to TRBD1 (6 bases). The length of the CDR3 is 18 residues. Per germline, CDR1 SGHRS and CDR2 YFSETQ.

There are a few counts of this clone. Here the CDR3 DNA reads TGTGCCAGCAGCTTAAACTCGAACACCGGGGAGCTGTTTTTT. Translation: CASSLNSNTGELFF. V gene TRBV7-3 combines with J gene TRBJ2-2, with D hard to call. Germline loops: CDR1 SGHTA, CDR2 FQGTGA. V dropped 1 base and J dropped 0 bases, with 3 bases sitting between them. The CDR3 covers 14 residues.

V is TRBV9 and J is TRBJ2-7, with TRBD1 matching 7 bases. CDR1 SGDLS and CDR2 YYNGEE come from the germline V gene. The CDR3 runs to 18 residues. V lost 0 bases to trimming and J lost 0 bases; unmatched junction nucleotides: 12. The CDR3 sequence: CASSVGQGPSLSSYEQYF. The CDR3 nucleotides are TGTGCCAGCAGCGTAGGACAGGGCCCTTCCCTTAGCTCCTACGAGCAGTACTTC.

Here the CDR3 DNA reads TGTGCCAGCAGTCCCTGGCGGACAGGAATCTACGAGCAGTACTTC. It encodes CASSPWRTGIYEQYF. This rearrangement joins TRBV28 to TRBJ2-7; 7 bases are a match to TRBD1. This CDR3 spans 15 amino acids. V lost 5 bases, J lost 3 bases, and 10 bases stayed unmatched. Germline V gives CDR1 MDHEN, CDR2 SYDVKM.

The chain has TRBV28 and TRBJ2-5, with D perhaps TRBD1 (6 bases). The CDR3 sequence is 14 residues long. CDR1 and CDR2 from the germline V gene are MDHEN and SYDVKM. Trimming took 5 bases from V and 4 from J, leaving 14 bases between them. The CDR3 region is CASSLWTARETQYF. DNA for the CDR3: TGTGCCAGCAGTCTGTGGACAGCCCGAGAGACCCAGTACTTC.

This chain connects TRBV4-2 to TRBJ2-4, with D perhaps TRBD1 (7 bases). This CDR3 comprises 16 residues. Trimming shortened V by 1 base and J by 3 bases, and 13 bases separated the two germline ends. CDR1 and CDR2 (germline): LGHNA, YNFKEQ. CDR3 coding DNA: TGTGCCAGCAGCCAAGGGAGGGGGCAGGACAAAAACATTCAGTACTTC. Translated, it gives CASSQGRGQDKNIQYF.

This clone was observed a single time. The chain couples TRBV29-1 to TRBJ2-1; D perhaps matches TRBD1 (5 bases). The V gene lost 4 bases and the J gene lost 5 bases, with 6 bases spanning the gap. This CDR3 contains 11 residues. Germline V gene lookup returns CDR1 SQVTM and CDR2 ANQGSEA. The CDR3, as DNA: TGCAGCGTTGCAGGGAACAATGAGCAGTTCTTC. It is translated as CSVAGNNEQFF.

CDR3 coding DNA: TGTGCCAGTTTCAGCGGGGGGGATACCCAGTACTTC. Its protein product is CASFSGGDTQYF. The chain has TRBV5-4 and TRBJ2-5, with 10 bases aligning to TRBD2. The CDR3 is made up of 12 amino acids. Germline CDR1 is SGHNT and CDR2 is YYREEE (reference sequence). After removal of 8 bases from V and 8 bases from J, the junction contained 6 bases not matched to a gene.

The sample holds one count of this clone. The CDR3 DNA reads as TGCGCCAGCAGCTTCGGGACACCTAGCAATCAGCCCCAGCATTTT. Translating it yields CASSFGTPSNQPQHF. The J gene is TRBJ1-5, the V gene TRBV5-1, with TRBD1 as a possible D gene (6 bases). CDR1 and CDR2 (germline): SGHRS, YFSETQ. Trimming removed 2 bases from V and 0 bases from J, with 9 bases in between. The CDR3 spans 15 residues.

The chain couples TRBV9 to TRBJ2-2; 9 bases map to TRBD1. The CDR3 is 14 residues long. J gave up 4 bases and V 8 bases, and 6 bases lay outside the gene matches. The V gene's germline CDR1 is SGDLS and CDR2 YYNGEE. The CDR3 loop reads CASTGTGSTGELFF. Written as DNA, the CDR3 is TGTGCCAGTACCGGGACAGGGAGCACCGGGGAGCTGTTTTTT.